The 22 T cell receptor beta chains listed next were all sequenced from one sample in a study of T cells in Graves' hyperthyroidism and ophthalmopathy. Researchers amplified the TCR beta CDR3 regions from RNA transcripts. The study used the HTBI primer set for a first-round RT-PCR of the TCR CDR3. TCRdb re-derived calls from the multiplex PCR reads in MiXCR, one entry per CDR3 protein. The sample lists roughly 600,000 distinct CDR3 sequences, 14% occurring once. Sample: blood. Every receptor here comes from a woman between 45 and 65 years old with Graves' ophthalmopathy.

This sequence joins TRBV4-2 and TRBJ2-3; 8 bases agree with TRBD2. The CDR3 runs 17 residues. Germline V gives CDR1 LGHNA, CDR2 YNFKEQ. Trimming cost V 0 bases and J 7 bases; bases outside gene matches: 12. The DNA of the CDR3 is TGTGCCAGCAGCCAAGAGACACAGGGACTAGTTGCTCATACGCAGTATTTT. Protein product: CASSQETQGLVAHTQYF.

In this sample, this clonotype turned up many times. The rearrangement links TRBV30 to TRBJ2-7; tentatively, D is TRBD1 (7 bases). Per the germline V gene, CDR1 is GTSNPN and CDR2 is SVGIG (reference sequence). Trimming took 1 base from V and 0 from J, leaving 16 bases between them. CDR3 size: 16 residues. The CDR3 coding sequence is TGTGCCTGGAGTGATGGAGGGACAGCTAACTCCTACGAGCAGTACTTC. This sequence encodes CAWSDGGTANSYEQYF.

The CDR3 DNA reads as TGTGCCAGCAGTCCTATCCGGACAGGGGGCTACAATGAGCAGTTCTTC. Translated: CASSPIRTGGYNEQFF. The chain employs TRBV28 and TRBJ2-1, with 10 bases fitting TRBD1. The CDR3 has 16 residues. In germline, CDR1 is MDHEN, CDR2 SYDVKM. V trimming: 5 bases; J trimming: 3 bases; junction bases outside the gene matches: 7.

This clonotype was seen a handful of times. The V gene is TRBV6-1, the J gene TRBJ2-2, with 7 bases that match TRBD1. The CDR3 extends over 15 amino acids. Germline-derived CDR1 and CDR2 are MNHNS and SASEGT. Losses at the gene ends were 5 bases for V and 6 bases for J; bases not matched to a gene: 9. CDR3 bases: TGTGCCAGCAGTCGACAGGGATTCTCTTCCGGGGAGCTGTTTTTT. This encodes CASSRQGFSSGELFF.

This chain links TRBV10-3 with TRBJ2-2; tentative D call: TRBD2 (5 bases). The V end was cut by 2 bases, the J end by 2 bases, with 12 bases between. The CDR3 loop spans 16 amino acids. Per germline, CDR1 ENHRY and CDR2 SYGVKD. CDR3 sequence: CAISEPGRGNTGELFF. The CDR3 nucleotides read TGTGCCATCAGTGAGCCAGGACGGGGTAACACCGGGGAGCTGTTTTTT.

There are many counts of this clonotype. J is TRBJ1-1 and V is TRBV28; D may be TRBD1 (5 bases). There are 12 residues in the CDR3. Looked up from germline, CDR1 is MDHEN and CDR2 is SYDVKM. Trimming removed 1 base from V and 5 bases from J, with 5 bases in between. The CDR3 loop reads CASSLSGTEAFF. DNA of the CDR3: TGTGCCAGCAGTTTATCAGGGACTGAAGCTTTCTTT.

This clonotype came up a few times. One end of the junction does not line up with germline, which may come from a read error. This chain links TRBV12-3 or TRBV12-4 with TRBJ1-4; D call uncertain. This CDR3 region has 13 residues. The CDR3 DNA reads TGTGCCAGCAAGCCGGCAACAAATGAAAAACTGTTTTTT. Translated: CASKPATNEKLFF.

The chain links TRBV7-2 to TRBJ2-5; TRBD2 matches 8 bases. The V gene's germline CDR1 is SGHTA and CDR2 FQGNSA. This CDR3 is 17 amino acids long. V shed 4 bases, J shed 5 bases, and the junction held 15 bases outside the gene matches. Written as DNA, the CDR3 is TGTGCCAGCAGCTCCCCCCTAACTAGCGGCGGCGGGGAGACCCAGTACTTC. Its protein product is CASSSPLTSGGGETQYF. The complete variable domain, with remaining parts taken from reference TRBV7-2 and TRBJ2-5, reads GAGVSQSPSNKVTEKGKDVELRCDPISGHTALYWYRQSLGQGLEFLIYFQGNSAPDKSGLPSDRFSAERTGGSVSTLTIQRTQQEDSAVYLCASSSPLTSGGGETQYFGPGTRLLVL.

The chain combines TRBV9 with TRBJ1-2, with D unclear. The CDR3 covers 15 residues. Germline lookup yields CDR1 SGDLS and CDR2 YYNGEE. The V gene lost 0 bases and the J gene lost 0 bases, with 9 bases spanning the gap. The CDR3 spells CASSVDGASNYGYTF. CDR3 sequence (DNA): TGTGCCAGCAGCGTAGACGGAGCCTCTAACTATGGCTACACCTTC.

The CDR3 protein is CASTQETGTYEQYF. The DNA for the CDR3 is TGTGCCAGTACACAAGAGACAGGGACCTACGAGCAGTACTTC. The chain carries TRBV28 and TRBJ2-7, with 7 bases aligning to TRBD1. The CDR3 is 14 residues long. J was trimmed by 2 bases and V by 9 bases; bases with no gene match: 10. Germline-derived CDR1 and CDR2 are MDHEN and SYDVKM.

This clonotype has at least ten counts. The rearrangement links TRBV2 to TRBJ1-5; D possibly corresponds to TRBD1 (5 bases). V dropped 4 bases and J dropped 5 bases, with 18 bases sitting between them. Germline assignment: CDR1 SNHLY and CDR2 FYNNEI. The CDR3 is made up of 16 amino acids. The CDR3 coding sequence is TGTGCCAGCAGTGTTCCGGCAGGGCGGCGGGATCAGCCCCAGCATTTT. It is translated as CASSVPAGRRDQPQHF.

This clonotype was counted only a few times. This sequence joins TRBV28 and TRBJ2-7; D unresolved. V was trimmed by 4 bases and J by 6 bases, leaving 10 bases between them. Germline V lookup: CDR1 MDHEN, CDR2 SYDVKM. This CDR3 has 12 amino acids. The CDR3 sequence is CASSYKFFEQYF. In DNA form, the CDR3 reads TGTGCCAGCAGTTATAAGTTCTTCGAGCAGTACTTC.

This clonotype was seen ten or more times. This chain joins TRBV7-9 and TRBJ2-2; 9 bases are a match to TRBD1. Germline CDR1 SEHNR, CDR2 FQNEAQ (reference sequence). The CDR3 is made up of 15 amino acids. V shed 4 bases, J shed 9 bases, and the junction held 9 bases outside the gene matches. CDR3 sequence reads: CASSSGQGRFWELFF. The CDR3 DNA sequence: TGTGCCAGCAGCTCGGGACAGGGAAGGTTTTGGGAGCTGTTTTTT.

The chain combines TRBV19 with TRBJ2-1, with D perhaps TRBD2 (5 bases). The germline CDR1 and CDR2 sequences are LNHDA and SQIVND (reference sequence). The CDR3 totals 18 residues. Trimming took 1 base from V and 3 from J, leaving 19 bases between them. CDR3 protein: CASSIARSEAADYNEQFF. CDR3 DNA sequence: TGTGCCAGTAGTATAGCCCGCTCCGAAGCGGCAGACTACAATGAGCAGTTCTTC.

Only a few counts were recorded for this clonotype. The chain has TRBV5-5 and TRBJ1-2; 9 nucleotides match TRBD1. CDR3 length equals 16 residues. Germline CDR1 and CDR2: SGHKS and YYEKEE (reference sequence). V lost 4 bases, J lost 1 base, and 8 bases stayed unmatched. The chain's CDR3 is CASSHSGTGINYGYTF. The CDR3 DNA reads as TGTGCCAGCAGCCATAGCGGGACAGGGATTAACTATGGCTACACCTTC.

This clonotype was picked up many times. The chain couples TRBV28 to TRBJ1-1; the D gene is possibly TRBD1 (6 bases). The CDR3 has 15 amino acids. The germline CDR1 and CDR2 sequences are MDHEN and SYDVKM. V was trimmed by 2 bases and J by 7 bases, leaving 17 bases between them. In DNA, the CDR3 is TGTGCCAGCAGTTTAGGGAACAGGGTTGATGGTGAAGCTTTCTTT. As protein: CASSLGNRVDGEAFF.

This clonotype has just a few counts. The rearrangement uses TRBV20-1 and TRBJ1-5; 7 bases match TRBD1. The CDR3 length is 18 residues. CDR1 is DFQATT and CDR2 is SNEGSKA in the germline V gene (reference sequence). The trim removed 4 bases at V and 0 bases at J, leaving 15 bases unmatched. The CDR3 loop reads CSAIPGTDGAYSNQPQHF. CDR3 DNA: TGCAGTGCTATTCCCGGGACAGATGGAGCATATAGCAATCAGCCCCAGCATTTT.

This clonotype has a count of ten or more. The V gene is TRBV12-3 or TRBV12-4, the J gene TRBJ2-3; 13 nucleotides agree with TRBD2. This CDR3 contains 22 residues. With V trimmed by 8 bases and J by 6 bases, 29 bases remained unmatched. As DNA, the CDR3 is TGTGCCAGCTCTTCGTCCCAAGGGGCTCGGACTAGCGGGAGATGGAGGCGGGATACGCAGTATTTT. Its protein is CASSSSQGARTSGRWRRDTQYF.

Note on this clonotype: A much larger clone sits a single nucleotide away, making a read error possible. J is TRBJ2-1 and V is TRBV28, with D tentatively TRBD2 (5 bases). Trimming removed 7 bases at V and 8 bases at J, with 21 bases between. The CDR3 contains 15 residues. Germline CDR1 MDHEN, CDR2 SYDVKM. CDR3: CASTPLDSPFHEQFF. The CDR3 DNA is TGTGCCAGCACCCCCCTGGACTCACCCTTTCATGAGCAGTTCTTC.

This clonotype was observed a handful of times. The rearrangement joins TRBV27 to TRBJ2-2; D perhaps matches TRBD2 (5 bases). Germline V gene lookup returns CDR1 MNHEY and CDR2 SMNVEV (reference sequence). The V end was cut by 3 bases, the J end by 3 bases, with 5 bases between. The CDR3 runs to 13 residues. CDR3 protein: CASSLRDTGELFF. CDR3 bases: TGTGCCAGCAGTTTGAGGGACACCGGGGAGCTGTTTTTT.

At least ten counts were recorded for this clonotype. J is TRBJ2-7 and V is TRBV20-1; tentative D call: TRBD2 (5 bases). The germline CDR1 and CDR2 sequences are DFQATT and SNEGSKA (reference sequence). The V end was cut by 1 base, the J end by 2 bases, with 15 bases between. CDR3 size: 15 residues. The CDR3 region has the DNA TGCAGTGCTAGAGCATCCAGCGGAGGTACCTACGAGCAGTACTTC. This sequence encodes CSARASSGGTYEQYF.

This clonotype was detected only a few times. This rearrangement joins TRBV6-1 to TRBJ1-2; no firm D call. Trimming removed 7 bases from V and 4 bases from J, with 16 bases in between. Germline V lookup: CDR1 MNHNS, CDR2 SASEGT. The CDR3 contains 14 residues. The CDR3 nucleotides read TGTGCCAGCACCGAAGGTACATCCGTCTATGGCTACACCTTC. Translating it yields CASTEGTSVYGYTF.